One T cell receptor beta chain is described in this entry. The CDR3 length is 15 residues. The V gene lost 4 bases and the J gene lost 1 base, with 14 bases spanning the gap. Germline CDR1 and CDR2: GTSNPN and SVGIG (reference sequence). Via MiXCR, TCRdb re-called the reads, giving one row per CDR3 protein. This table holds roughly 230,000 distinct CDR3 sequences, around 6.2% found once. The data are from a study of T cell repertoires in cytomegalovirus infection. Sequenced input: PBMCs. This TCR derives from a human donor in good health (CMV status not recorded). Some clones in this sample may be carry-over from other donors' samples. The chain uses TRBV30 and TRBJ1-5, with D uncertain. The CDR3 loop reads CAWNSGAGSNQPQHF. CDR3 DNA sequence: TGTGCCTGGAATTCGGGAGCGGGGAGCAATCAGCCCCAGCATTTT.